Reported below is one T cell receptor beta chain. Its antigen is unidentified. This record belongs to a study of cytomegalovirus exposure and HLA in healthy donors. General study results and limits: Researchers had no immune exposure information except CMV serostatus available. In a later analysis, TCR beta V- and J-gene trimming showed a link to a missense DCLRE1C variant.

CDR1 is SGHNT, CDR2 YYREEE, per germline (reference sequence). J gave up 7 bases and V 2 bases, and 12 bases lay outside the gene matches. The CDR3 extends over 15 amino acids. Researchers ran the PCR with 60 Vbeta and 13 Jbeta primers. In the original workflow: Approximately 11 million of tens of millions of unique TCR beta chains were shared, per a later count. Libraries were prepared by immunoSEQ multiplex PCR; TCRdb keeps only in-frame clonotypes and omits some of them. V and J calls and clone size are given by that table; D and trimming were obtained from the DNA. The sample holds around 190,000 clones, roughly 82% seen once.

This clonotype originated in a woman aged 45-65 years in good health and CMV-seronegative. This sequence joins TRBV5-4 and TRBJ2-7; 7 bases line up with TRBD1. What was sequenced was PBMCs. Here the CDR3 DNA reads TGTGCCAGCAGCTTTGACCACAGGGGTCAGTATGAGCAGTACTTC. Translation gives CASSFDHRGQYEQYF.